Listed below are T cell receptor beta chains from one sample, sequenced in a study of blood T cell repertoires in COVID-19. Method: immunoSEQ multiplex PCR; TCRdb's copy keeps in-frame clones and lacks some. Of 200,000 to 300,000 clones listed, approximately 80% are singletons. Sequenced: peripheral blood. These receptors originate from a woman aged 55-69 years with active or convalescent COVID-19. Each CDR3 is given with its conserved first and last residue. D genes are given only for firm matches. Size is omitted from some rows. Given values are once, few, many or a class for expanded clones.

cdr3_length	clone_size	v_call	j_call	d_call	cdr3_nt	cdr3_aa
13	NA	TRBV29-1	TRBJ2-4	NA	TGCAGCATCAGGGGCGCGGCCAAAAACATTCAGTACTTC	CSIRGAAKNIQYF
13	NA	TRBV18	TRBJ1-1	NA	TGTGCCAGTACCACACAGGGTGCCCCTGAAGCTTTCTTT	CASTTQGAPEAFF
11	NA	TRBV6-5	TRBJ1-2	NA	TGTGCCAGCAGGAGAGCCTATGGCTACACCTTC	CASRRAYGYTF
15	NA	TRBV11-3	TRBJ2-1	TRBD2	TGTGCCAGCAGCTTAGATACCCGGGAGGGCCGGTTGGGGTTCTTC	CASSLDTREGRLGFF
12	NA	TRBV10-3	TRBJ2-1	NA	TGTGCCATCAGTGAGTCGAGGAATGAGCAGTTCTTC	CAISESRNEQFF
12	few	TRBV5-1	TRBJ2-1	NA	TGCGCCAGCAGCCCGGGACAAAATGAGCAGTTCTTC	CASSPGQNEQFF
15	NA	TRBV10-3	TRBJ2-3	TRBD1	TGTGCCATCAGTGTGGGACAGGGCGGTGAAGATACGCAGTATTTT	CAISVGQGGEDTQYF
16	NA	TRBV5-4	TRBJ2-3	TRBD2	TGTGCCAGCAGCTTGGGTCTAGCGGGAACCACAGATACGCAGTATTTT	CASSLGLAGTTDTQYF
14	NA	TRBV29-1	TRBJ1-2	NA	TGCAGCGTTGAAGTTGGGGACTCTGTTTATGGCTACACCTTC	CSVEVGDSVYGYTF
12	NA	TRBV2	TRBJ2-5	NA	TGTGCCAGCAGTGAAGGGACTGAGACCCAGTACTTC	CASSEGTETQYF
14	NA	TRBV6-5	TRBJ1-2	NA	TGTGCCAGCAGGGCCGGACGGGGTATCTATGGCTACACCTTC	CASRAGRGIYGYTF
17	NA	TRBV10-3	TRBJ2-3	TRBD1	TGTGCCATCAGTGAATCAGCCGGACAGGGCACCACAGATACGCAGTATTTT	CAISESAGQGTTDTQYF
16	NA	TRBV7-2	TRBJ1-2	NA	TGTGCCAGCAGCTCTCTACTGGGCCCCGTGCGCTATGGCTACACCTTC	CASSSLLGPVRYGYTF
15	once	TRBV4-2	TRBJ1-4	NA	TGTGCCAGCAGCCAAGAAGGGGCAACTAATGAAAAACTGTTTTTT	CASSQEGATNEKLFF
17	NA	TRBV2	TRBJ2-3	TRBD2	TGTGCCAGCAGTGTCGGGACTAGCGGGCCCCCTCAGGGTACGCAGTATTTT	CASSVGTSGPPQGTQYF
17	few	TRBV19	TRBJ2-1	TRBD2	TGTGCCAGTAGCACTCCATCACTAGCGGGGGTCTACAATGAGCAGTTCTTC	CASSTPSLAGVYNEQFF
14	NA	TRBV2	TRBJ1-5	NA	TGTGCCAGCAGTCCCGGGGTTAGCAATCAGCCCCAGCATTTT	CASSPGVSNQPQHF
18	NA	TRBV10-3	TRBJ2-6	TRBD1	TGTGCCATCAGTAAAGGAGGGACAGGGGGCGGAGGGGCCAACGTCCTGACTTTC	CAISKGGTGGGGANVLTF
15	NA	TRBV5-1	TRBJ1-3	NA	TGCGCCAGCAGCCCGGCCTGGGCAGAGGGAAACACCATATATTTT	CASSPAWAEGNTIYF
14	NA	TRBV19	TRBJ1-1	NA	TGTGCCAGTAGTATAGGTCAGGAGAACACTGAAGCTTTCTTT	CASSIGQENTEAFF
15	NA	TRBV6-5	TRBJ1-2	TRBD1	TGTGCCAGCAGTTACGTACAGGGGGGCAACTATGGCTACACCTTC	CASSYVQGGNYGYTF
15	few	TRBV6-5	TRBJ2-1	TRBD2	TGTGCCAGCAGGGCGGGAGATGGGTTCTACAATGAGCAGTTCTTC	CASRAGDGFYNEQFF
15	NA	TRBV5-1	TRBJ1-1	TRBD1	TGCGCCAGCAGTTTCCCGGACAGGTCGAACACTGAAGCTTTCTTT	CASSFPDRSNTEAFF
13	few	TRBV7-8	TRBJ1-1	NA	TGTGCCAGCAGCTTTGACAGCTACACTGAAGCTTTCTTT	CASSFDSYTEAFF
12	NA	TRBV7-2	TRBJ2-3	NA	TGTGCCAGCAGCCCAAGCGCGGATACGCAGTATTTT	CASSPSADTQYF
12	NA	TRBV7-2	TRBJ1-1	NA	TGTGCCAGCAGCTATATCAACACTGAAGCTTTCTTT	CASSYINTEAFF
15	once	TRBV2	TRBJ1-2	TRBD1	TGTGCCAGCAAACTGGGACAGACAAATAACTATGGCTACACCTTC	CASKLGQTNNYGYTF
14	NA	TRBV7-2	TRBJ1-5	TRBD1	TGTGCCAGCAGCTTGGACAGGGCTAATCAGCCCCAGCATTTT	CASSLDRANQPQHF
11	NA	TRBV29-1	TRBJ2-1	NA	TGCAGCGTTGCGTTCTACAATGAGCAGTTCTTC	CSVAFYNEQFF
16	NA	TRBV18	TRBJ1-1	NA	TGTGCCAGCTCACCACGCCGGGGGTGGGCGAACACTGAAGCTTTCTTT	CASSPRRGWANTEAFF
14	NA	TRBV19	TRBJ2-7	TRBD1	TGTGCCAGTAGTATGGGACAGAGGTCCTACGAGCAGTACTTC	CASSMGQRSYEQYF
14	NA	TRBV6-5	TRBJ1-4	TRBD1	TGTGCCAGCAGAGCACCGGGACAGGGAGGAAAACTGTTTTTT	CASRAPGQGGKLFF
16	few	TRBV7-9	TRBJ2-1	TRBD2	TGTGCCAGCAGCCCCGGGAGCGGGAGGGCCTTCAATGAGCAGTTCTTC	CASSPGSGRAFNEQFF
18	NA	TRBV5-4	TRBJ2-5	TRBD2	TGTGCCAGCAGCTCAGCGAAAAATAGCGGGAGGGGGGCAGAGACCCAGTACTTC	CASSSAKNSGRGAETQYF
15	NA	TRBV19	TRBJ2-3	TRBD2	TGTGCCAGTAGTACAACTAGCGGGATCACAGATACGCAGTATTTT	CASSTTSGITDTQYF
15	NA	TRBV5-1	TRBJ1-1	NA	TGCGCCAGCAGCTTGGCCTCAGGTACAAACACTGAAGCTTTCTTT	CASSLASGTNTEAFF
13	NA	TRBV24-1	TRBJ1-2	NA	TGTGCCACCAGCCAAGCGGGGGGGCATGGCTACACCTTC	CATSQAGGHGYTF
14	NA	TRBV2	TRBJ1-5	NA	TGTGCCAGCAGTGGAGTGGTCTCCAATCAGCCCCAGCATTTT	CASSGVVSNQPQHF
17	few	TRBV2	TRBJ1-1	TRBD1	TGTGCCAGCAGCGCCCGGGTCCCGGGACAGGGGGCTGCTGAAGCTTTCTTT	CASSARVPGQGAAEAFF
13	NA	TRBV5-1	TRBJ2-5	TRBD2	TGCGCCAGCAGCGCGGGACTAGAGGAGACCAAGTACTTC	CASSAGLEETKYF
14	NA	TRBV10-2	TRBJ2-7	NA	TGCGCCAGCAGTGAGATGGGGGGTACCTACGAGCAGTACTTC	CASSEMGGTYEQYF
16	NA	TRBV5-5	TRBJ2-1	TRBD1	TGTGCCAGCAGCTTCGGCCAAGGGGGCGTGTACAATGAGCAGTTCTTC	CASSFGQGGVYNEQFF
16	once	TRBV7-6	TRBJ2-1	TRBD2	TGTGCCAGCAGCTTAGGGACTAGCGGGAGTCCCAATGAGCAGTTCTTC	CASSLGTSGSPNEQFF
13	NA	TRBV19	TRBJ1-2	NA	TGTGCCAGTAGTATGGGACAAAACTATGGCTACACCTTC	CASSMGQNYGYTF
17	NA	TRBV13	TRBJ1-3	NA	TGTGCCAGCAGCTTAGGACGCGCGAGGCTATCTGGAAACACCATATATTTT	CASSLGRARLSGNTIYF
17	NA	TRBV19	TRBJ1-2	NA	TGTGCCAGTAGTATAGCGGCAGCCCGGCGGGGGGGCTATGGCTACACCTTC	CASSIAAARRGGYGYTF
16	once	TRBV5-1	TRBJ2-2	TRBD2	TGCGCCAGCAGCGGGGGACTAGCGGAAAACACCGGGGAGCTGTTTTTT	CASSGGLAENTGELFF
18	NA	TRBV7-3	TRBJ2-6	TRBD1	TGTGCCAGCAGCTTCTCTGGGACAGCGCTATCTGGGGCCAACGTCCTGACTTTC	CASSFSGTALSGANVLTF
16	NA	TRBV7-6	TRBJ2-3	NA	TGTGCCAGCAGCTTAGGCTGGGGCCCGGGGGCAGATACGCAGTATTTT	CASSLGWGPGADTQYF
15	NA	TRBV18	TRBJ2-7	NA	TGTGCCAGTATGGACAGCGCCTCACTCTCCTACGAGCAGTACTTC	CASMDSASLSYEQYF